Listed below are T cell receptor beta chains from one sample, sequenced in a study of blood T cell repertoires in COVID-19. Assay used: immunoSEQ multiplex PCR; TCRdb lists only in-frame clones, some missing. Here the sample spans 50,000 or so clones, 65% to 80% being singletons. The material sequenced was peripheral blood. These receptors were taken from a man between 65 and 85 years old with acute or convalescent COVID-19. Both conserved end residues are part of each CDR3. The D gene is left open where the match is weak. A clone size is listed for some rows: how often the clone was seen (once, few, many), or a class if it is expanded.

D: TRBD2
V: TRBV5-1
J: TRBJ2-3
size: once
length: 17
DNA: TGCGCCAGCAGCTTGGGGGTCGCTAGCGGGGGTACAGATACGCAGTATTTT
CDR3: CASSLGVASGGTDTQYF

D: TRBD2
V: TRBV11-3
J: TRBJ2-3
size: NA
length: 15
DNA: TGTGCCAGCAGCTTAGATCACCTAGCGGCAGATACGCAGTATTTT
CDR3: CASSLDHLAADTQYF

D: NA
V: TRBV6-1
J: TRBJ2-7
size: NA
length: 14
DNA: TGTGCCAGCAGTGAAACAGGCGGACCGTACGAGCAGTACTTC
CDR3: CASSETGGPYEQYF

D: NA
V: TRBV7-2
J: TRBJ1-1
size: NA
length: 14
DNA: TGTGCCAGCAGCCCCGGGGGGGTGAACACTGAAGCTTTCTTT
CDR3: CASSPGGVNTEAFF

D: TRBD1
V: TRBV23-1
J: TRBJ2-2
size: few
length: 15
DNA: TGCGCCAGCAGTCCCGACAGGGCCATAGCCGGGGAGCTGTTTTTT
CDR3: CASSPDRAIAGELFF

D: TRBD2
V: TRBV7-9
J: TRBJ2-4
size: once
length: 17
DNA: TGTGCCAGCAGCTTAGTTGCGGGGGGGATAGCCAAAAACATTCAGTACTTC
CDR3: CASSLVAGGIAKNIQYF

D: TRBD1
V: TRBV5-1
J: TRBJ2-3
size: NA
length: 16
DNA: TGCGCCAGCAGCTTGGGGCAGGGGGCTCCCACAGATACGCAGTATTTT
CDR3: CASSLGQGAPTDTQYF

D: NA
V: TRBV6-5
J: TRBJ1-5
size: NA
length: 14
DNA: TGTGCCAGCAGTTATAGGGGTTACAATCAGCCCCAGCATTTT
CDR3: CASSYRGYNQPQHF

D: TRBD1
V: TRBV6-4
J: TRBJ1-1
size: NA
length: 13
DNA: TGTGCCAGCAGTGACGGGACAGGGACTGAAGCTTTCTTT
CDR3: CASSDGTGTEAFF

D: NA
V: TRBV5-1
J: TRBJ2-7
size: NA
length: 14
DNA: TGCGCCAGCAGCTTGTTAGGGGGAACCTACGAGCAGTACTTC
CDR3: CASSLLGGTYEQYF